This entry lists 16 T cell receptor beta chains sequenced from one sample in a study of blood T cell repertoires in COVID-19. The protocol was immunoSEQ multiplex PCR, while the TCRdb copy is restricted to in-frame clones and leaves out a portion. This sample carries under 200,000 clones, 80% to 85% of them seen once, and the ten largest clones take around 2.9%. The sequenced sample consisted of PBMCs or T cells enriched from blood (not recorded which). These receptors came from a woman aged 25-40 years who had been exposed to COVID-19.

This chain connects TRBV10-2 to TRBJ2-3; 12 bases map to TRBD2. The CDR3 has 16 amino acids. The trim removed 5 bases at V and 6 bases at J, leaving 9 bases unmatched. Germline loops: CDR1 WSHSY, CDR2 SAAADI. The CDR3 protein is CASSPSGGATWDTQYF. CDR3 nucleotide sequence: TGCGCCAGCAGTCCTAGCGGGGGGGCGACGTGGGATACGCAGTATTTT.

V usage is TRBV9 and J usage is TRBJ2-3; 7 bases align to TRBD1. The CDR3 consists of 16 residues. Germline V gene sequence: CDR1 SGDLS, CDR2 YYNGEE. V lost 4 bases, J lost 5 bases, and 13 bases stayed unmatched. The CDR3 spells CASSITGAVGIDTQYF. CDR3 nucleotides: TGTGCCAGCAGCATTACAGGGGCGGTAGGGATAGATACGCAGTATTTT.

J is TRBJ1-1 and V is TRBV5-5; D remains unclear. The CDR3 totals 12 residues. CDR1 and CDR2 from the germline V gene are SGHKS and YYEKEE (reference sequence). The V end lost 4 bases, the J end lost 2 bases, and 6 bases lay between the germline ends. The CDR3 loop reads CASSVRNTEAFF. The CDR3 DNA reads TGTGCCAGCAGCGTGCGAAACACTGAAGCTTTCTTT.

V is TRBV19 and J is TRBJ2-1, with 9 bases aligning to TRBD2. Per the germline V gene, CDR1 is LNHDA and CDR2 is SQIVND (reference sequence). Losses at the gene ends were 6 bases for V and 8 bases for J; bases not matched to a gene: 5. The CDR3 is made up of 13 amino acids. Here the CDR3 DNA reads TGTGCCAGTAGGCCGCGGGGGGGCGATGAGCAGTTCTTC. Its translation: CASRPRGGDEQFF.

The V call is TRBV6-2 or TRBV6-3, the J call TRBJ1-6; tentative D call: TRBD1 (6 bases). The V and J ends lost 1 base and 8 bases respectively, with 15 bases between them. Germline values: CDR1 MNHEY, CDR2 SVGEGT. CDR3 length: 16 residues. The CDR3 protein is CASSYLGAPVDSPLHF. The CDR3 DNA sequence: TGTGCCAGCAGTTACTTGGGGGCGCCCGTGGATTCACCCCTCCACTTT.

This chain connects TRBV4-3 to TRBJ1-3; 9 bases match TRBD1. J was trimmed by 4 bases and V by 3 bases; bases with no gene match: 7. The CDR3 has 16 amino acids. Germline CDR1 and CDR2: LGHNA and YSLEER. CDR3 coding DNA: TGCGCCAGCAGCCATAGGGGACAGGGCATGGGAAACACCATATATTTT. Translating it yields CASSHRGQGMGNTIYF.

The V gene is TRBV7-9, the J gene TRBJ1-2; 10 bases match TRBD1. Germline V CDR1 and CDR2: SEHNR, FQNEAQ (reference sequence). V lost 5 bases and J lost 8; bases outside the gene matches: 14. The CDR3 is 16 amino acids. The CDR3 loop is CASSPPQDRGLTGYTF. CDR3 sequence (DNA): TGTGCCAGCAGCCCACCTCAGGACAGGGGGTTGACGGGCTACACCTTC. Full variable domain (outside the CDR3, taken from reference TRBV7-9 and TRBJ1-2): DTGVSQNPRHKITKRGQNVTFRCDPISEHNRLYWYRQTLGQGPEFLTYFQNEAQLEKSRLLSDRFSAERPKGSFSTLEIQRTEQGDSAMYLCASSPPQDRGLTGYTFGSGTRLTVV.

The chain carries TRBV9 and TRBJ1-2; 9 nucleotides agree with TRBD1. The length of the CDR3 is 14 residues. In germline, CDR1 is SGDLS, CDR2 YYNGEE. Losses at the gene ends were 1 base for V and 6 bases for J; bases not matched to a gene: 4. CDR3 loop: CASSVQDRGDGYTF. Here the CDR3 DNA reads TGTGCCAGCAGCGTACAGGACAGGGGAGATGGCTACACCTTC.

The CDR3 here is CATFRGVVGGYTF. DNA for the CDR3: TGTGCCACTTTCAGGGGGGTAGTTGGTGGCTACACCTTC. This rearrangement joins TRBV6-5 to TRBJ1-2; 7 positions match TRBD1. The CDR3 contains 13 residues. Per germline, CDR1 MNHEY and CDR2 SVGAGI. V trimming: 10 bases; J trimming: 7 bases; junction bases outside the gene matches: 12.

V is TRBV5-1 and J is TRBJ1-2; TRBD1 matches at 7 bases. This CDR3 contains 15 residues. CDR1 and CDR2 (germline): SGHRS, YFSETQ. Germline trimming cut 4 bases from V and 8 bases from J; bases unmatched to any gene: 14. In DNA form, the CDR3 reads TGCGCCAGCAGCCAACCTAGACAGGGAACTTTCGGCTACACCTTC. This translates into CASSQPRQGTFGYTF.

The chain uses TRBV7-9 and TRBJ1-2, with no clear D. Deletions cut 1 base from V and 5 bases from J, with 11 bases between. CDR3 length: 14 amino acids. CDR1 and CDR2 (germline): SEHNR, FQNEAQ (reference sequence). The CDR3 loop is CASSLEPEKYGYTF. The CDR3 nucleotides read TGTGCCAGCAGCTTAGAGCCGGAGAAATATGGCTACACCTTC.

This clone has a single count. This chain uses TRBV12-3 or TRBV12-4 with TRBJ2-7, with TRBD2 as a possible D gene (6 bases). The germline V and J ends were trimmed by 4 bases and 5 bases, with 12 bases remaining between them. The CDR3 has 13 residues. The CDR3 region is CASSSSGLHEQYF. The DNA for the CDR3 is TGTGCCAGCAGTTCCTCGGGACTCCACGAGCAGTACTTC.

The CDR3 DNA reads as TGTGCCAGCAGCATACAGGGGGTATCAGAGACCCAGTACTTC. Its protein product is CASSIQGVSETQYF. The chain employs TRBV9 and TRBJ2-5; 8 bases line up with TRBD1. The CDR3 covers 14 residues. Per the germline V gene, CDR1 is SGDLS and CDR2 is YYNGEE. V lost 4 bases, J lost 4 bases, and 6 bases stayed unmatched.

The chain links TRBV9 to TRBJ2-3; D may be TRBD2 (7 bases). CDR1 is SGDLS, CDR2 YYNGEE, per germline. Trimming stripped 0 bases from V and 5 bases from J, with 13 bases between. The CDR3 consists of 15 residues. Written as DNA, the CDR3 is TGTGCCAGCAGCGTAGAGTGGGGGGGCGGAGATACGCAGTATTTT. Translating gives CASSVEWGGGDTQYF.

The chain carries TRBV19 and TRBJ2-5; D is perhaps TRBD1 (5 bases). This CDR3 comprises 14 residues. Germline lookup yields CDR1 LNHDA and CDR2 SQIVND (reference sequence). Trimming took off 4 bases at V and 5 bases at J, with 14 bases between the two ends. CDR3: CASSNRLGRETQYF. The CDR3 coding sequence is TGTGCCAGTAGTAATCGTTTGGGGCGCGAGACCCAGTACTTC.

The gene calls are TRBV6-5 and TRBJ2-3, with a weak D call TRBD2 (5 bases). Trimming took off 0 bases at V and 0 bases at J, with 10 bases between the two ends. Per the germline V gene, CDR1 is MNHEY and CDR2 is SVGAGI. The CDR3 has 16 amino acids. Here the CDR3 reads CASSYSMGSSTDTQYF. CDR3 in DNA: TGTGCCAGCAGTTACTCGATGGGGAGTAGCACAGATACGCAGTATTTT.